Listed below are T cell receptor beta chains from one sample, sequenced in a study of shared T cell receptors in the human thymus. Repertoires were generated with immunoSEQ multiplex PCR, while TCRdb's copy carries only in-frame clones and drops some. The sample includes hundreds of thousands of clones, about 89% of them seen just once. These data also formed part of another study, on human thymus T cells.

Input material: thymocytes. The receptors were gathered from a boy in the first two years of life with a congenital heart defect. Both conserved end residues are part of each CDR3. A D gene is named only where the DNA matches it firmly. Size tells how often a clone was seen (once, few, many) or the class of an expanded clone, and some rows leave it out.

>TRBV14|TRBJ2-3|TRBD2|.
CASRQSGGSTDTQYF
TGTGCCAGCAGACAAAGCGGGGGGAGCACAGATACGCAGTATTTT
>TRBV28|TRBJ2-1|.|.
CASSLRRPLNNEQFF
TGTGCCAGCAGTTTAAGGAGACCCCTTAACAATGAGCAGTTCTTC
>TRBV27|TRBJ2-7|.|.
CASSLSGAPNYEQYF
TGTGCCAGCAGTTTATCAGGGGCACCCAACTACGAGCAGTACTTC
>TRBV4-1|TRBJ2-7|TRBD2|.
CASSRGSGREEVYEQYF
TGCGCCAGCAGCCGCGGGTCCGGGCGGGAGGAGGTCTACGAGCAGTACTTC
>TRBV5-6|TRBJ1-1|TRBD1|.
CASSLGDREAEAFF
TGTGCCAGCAGCTTGGGGGACAGGGAGGCTGAAGCTTTCTTT
>TRBV28|TRBJ2-3|.|.
CASSYTGPTDTQYF
TGTGCCAGCAGTTACACAGGACCCACAGATACGCAGTATTTT
>TRBV2|TRBJ1-3|.|few
CASRGGFGNTIYF
TGTGCCAGCAGGGGCGGGTTTGGAAACACCATATATTTT
>TRBV5-1|TRBJ2-7|TRBD2|.
CASSYSTPGTSANEQYF
TGCGCCAGCAGTTATTCTACCCCCGGGACTAGCGCCAACGAGCAGTACTTC
>TRBV7-9|TRBJ2-2|TRBD2|few
CASGVAGSWNTGELFF
TGTGCCAGCGGGGTAGCGGGAAGTTGGAACACCGGGGAGCTGTTTTTT
>TRBV19|TRBJ1-5|.|.
CASSITGPTNQPQHF
TGTGCCAGTAGTATCACAGGCCCCACCAATCAGCCCCAGCATTTT
>TRBV15|TRBJ2-1|TRBD2|.
CATSIFGRGGPRDEQFF
TGTGCCACCAGCATTTTCGGTCGGGGGGGGCCGCGGGATGAGCAGTTCTTC
>TRBV5-4|TRBJ1-4|.|few
CASKMGGSVPSNEKLFF
TGTGCCAGCAAAATGGGGGGTTCTGTCCCTTCGAATGAAAAACTGTTTTTT
>TRBV5-6|TRBJ2-7|TRBD2|few
CASRGGSGGHLYEQYF
TGTGCCAGCAGGGGGGGTAGCGGGGGCCACCTTTACGAGCAGTACTTC
>TRBV5-1|TRBJ1-1|.|.
CASSLELRNTEAFF
TGCGCCAGCAGCTTGGAACTCCGGAACACTGAAGCTTTCTTT
>TRBV2|TRBJ1-2|.|.
CASSEEGRQGLNYGYTF
TGTGCCAGCAGTGAAGAGGGACGTCAGGGACTTAACTATGGCTACACCTTC
>TRBV4-3|TRBJ2-2|.|.
CASSGTPRELFF
TGCGCCAGCTCGGGGACTCCCAGGGAGCTGTTTTTT
>TRBV27|TRBJ1-1|TRBD1|few
CASSLAKVPMDRGIEGTEAFF
TGTGCCAGCAGTTTGGCTAAGGTCCCCATGGACAGGGGCATTGAGGGCACTGAAGCTTTCTTT
>TRBV4-2|TRBJ1-5|TRBD1|.
CASSPGEGGTGDQPQHF
TGTGCCAGCAGCCCGGGCGAAGGCGGGACAGGGGATCAGCCCCAGCATTTT
>TRBV4-3|TRBJ2-1|.|.
CASSQVGGNCSDNEQFF
TGCGCCAGCAGCCAAGTCGGGGGAAATTGCAGCGACAATGAGCAGTTCTTC
>TRBV4-3|TRBJ2-3|TRBD2|.
CASSTRTSGFSTDTQYF
TGCGCCAGCAGCACCCGGACTAGCGGGTTTAGCACAGATACGCAGTATTTT
>TRBV28|TRBJ2-1|.|.
CASSPHPDSYNEQFF
TGTGCCAGCAGTCCGCATCCAGACTCCTACAATGAGCAGTTCTTC
>TRBV5-6|TRBJ2-3|.|.
CASSLGGRHTGTDTQYF
TGTGCCAGCAGCTTGGGCGGGCGGCACACTGGCACAGATACGCAGTATTTT
>TRBV4-3|TRBJ2-3|.|.
CASSQAPTVLAKLTDTQYF
TGCGCCAGCAGCCAAGCCCCCACCGTTCTAGCGAAACTCACAGATACGCAGTATTTT
>TRBV5-1|TRBJ1-1|.|.
CASSLGAGGPRTEAFF
TGCGCCAGCAGCTTGGGGGCCGGGGGGCCTCGCACTGAAGCTTTCTTT
>TRBV5-5|TRBJ2-7|.|.
CASSLGAARGPYEQYF
TGTGCCAGCAGCTTGGGGGCCGCCAGGGGCCCCTACGAGCAGTACTTC
>TRBV15|TRBJ2-7|TRBD2|.
CATSSRPSGRVSEEQYF
TGTGCCACCAGCTCCCGACCTAGCGGTAGGGTCTCCGAGGAGCAGTACTTC
>TRBV19|TRBJ2-6|.|few
CASSDSGANVLTF
TGTGCCAGCTCAGATTCTGGGGCCAACGTCCTGACTTTC
>TRBV9|TRBJ2-1|.|.
CASSVGGDTLAVSSYNEQFF
TGTGCCAGCAGCGTAGGAGGGGACACCCTAGCGGTCAGCTCCTACAATGAGCAGTTCTTC
>TRBV28|TRBJ2-7|.|.
CASSLWNGSYEQYF
TGTGCCAGCAGTTTGTGGAACGGGAGCTACGAGCAGTACTTC
>TRBV6-5|TRBJ1-5|.|.
CASSPGWGATQPQHF
TGTGCCAGCAGCCCCGGTTGGGGAGCCACTCAGCCCCAGCATTTT
>TRBV27|TRBJ1-1|TRBD1|.
CASSYRTGHTEAFF
TGTGCCAGCAGTTATCGGACAGGGCACACTGAAGCTTTCTTT
>TRBV20-1|TRBJ1-1|.|.
CSAREWDKAFF
TGCAGTGCTAGAGAATGGGACAAAGCTTTCTTT
>TRBV9|TRBJ1-3|.|.
CASSVNRVSSRNTIYF
TGTGCCAGCAGCGTAAACAGGGTGTCCTCTCGAAACACCATATATTTT
>TRBV4-1|TRBJ1-3|.|.
CASSHALWGPGDTIYF
TGCGCCAGCAGCCATGCCCTTTGGGGTCCGGGGGACACCATATATTTT
>TRBV6-5|TRBJ2-2|.|.
CASSPGAADTGELFF
TGTGCCAGCAGCCCAGGCGCAGCTGACACCGGGGAGCTGTTTTTT
>TRBV5-4|TRBJ1-1|.|.
CASSPMGGHRTEALF
TGTGCCAGCAGTCCGATGGGAGGGCATCGCACTGAAGCTCTCTTT
>TRBV7-2|TRBJ1-2|TRBD1|.
CASSSHPQGVANGYTF
TGTGCCAGCAGCTCACACCCTCAGGGGGTCGCGAATGGCTACACCTTC
>TRBV6-6|TRBJ2-3|.|few
CASNGGLCTDTQYF
TGTGCCAGCAACGGCGGTCTCTGCACAGATACGCAGTATTTT
>TRBV11-2|TRBJ2-3|.|.
CASSPRLPPTDTQYF
TGTGCCAGCAGTCCTCGACTCCCCCCCACAGATACGCAGTATTTT
>TRBV29-1|TRBJ1-2|.|.
CSAQPTGSYGYTF
TGCAGCGCCCAACCCACAGGGAGCTATGGCTACACCTTC
>TRBV6-1|TRBJ2-7|.|.
CASSAGHPSANLFSYEQYF
TGTGCCAGCAGTGCGGGACACCCCTCAGCGAACTTATTCTCCTACGAGCAGTACTTC
>TRBV4-1|TRBJ1-2|.|once
CASSQERQSNYGYTF
TGCGCCAGCAGCCAAGAGAGACAGTCTAACTATGGCTACACCTTC
>TRBV28|TRBJ1-5|TRBD1|once
CASSNQGASSRMGQPQHF
TGTGCCAGCAGTAATCAGGGGGCGAGTTCGAGAATGGGTCAGCCCCAGCATTTT
>TRBV9|TRBJ2-1|.|.
CASSRGIWRETYNEQFF
TGTGCCAGCAGCAGAGGAATTTGGAGGGAAACCTACAATGAGCAGTTCTTC
>TRBV5-1|TRBJ2-1|TRBD2|.
CASSLPLLAGDYNEQFF
TGCGCCAGCAGCTTACCACTACTAGCGGGAGACTACAATGAGCAGTTCTTC
>TRBV4-3|TRBJ1-2|.|once
CASSQDQGPYGYTF
TGCGCCAGCAGCCAAGATCAGGGCCCCTATGGCTACACCTTC
>TRBV28|TRBJ1-5|.|.
CASSLGWDTTSNQPQHF
TGTGCCAGCAGTTTAGGGTGGGACACGACTAGCAATCAGCCCCAGCATTTT
>TRBV7-6|TRBJ2-7|.|.
CASSIGQNYEQYF
TGTGCCAGCAGCATTGGACAGAACTACGAGCAGTACTTC
>TRBV28|TRBJ2-1|TRBD2|.
CASSPLFGGGNNEQFF
TGTGCCAGCAGTCCTCTCTTTGGCGGGGGAAACAATGAGCAGTTCTTC
>TRBV4-1|TRBJ1-4|TRBD1|.
CASSLGQGASGNEKLFF
TGCGCCAGCAGCCTAGGACAGGGGGCATCGGGTAATGAAAAACTGTTTTTT
>TRBV2|TRBJ2-2|.|.
CASSPQGKHTGELFF
TGTGCCAGCAGTCCCCAGGGTAAACACACCGGGGAGCTGTTTTTT
>TRBV6-5|TRBJ2-7|.|.
CASRVSGTEYEQYF
TGTGCCAGCAGGGTGTCCGGAACAGAATACGAGCAGTACTTC
>TRBV4-3|TRBJ2-3|TRBD2|.
CASSHPTSGGTPSSADTQYF
TGCGCCAGCAGCCATCCGACTAGCGGGGGAACACCTTCGAGCGCAGATACGCAGTATTTT
>TRBV27|TRBJ2-7|TRBD2|.
CASSSRTSGPPYEQYF
TGTGCCAGCAGTTCACGGACTAGCGGGCCCCCCTACGAGCAGTACTTC
>TRBV7-2|TRBJ2-1|TRBD2|.
CASSLGGGGYYNEQFF
TGTGCCAGCAGCTTAGGAGGCGGGGGGTACTACAATGAGCAGTTCTTC